This T cell receptor beta chain was sequenced for a study of beta chain features in type 1 diabetes. Every participating donor gave one draw, a heparinised blood sample averaging around 100 mL. Central memory, naive, regulatory and stem cell-like memory CD4+ cells were sorted by CD45RO/CCR7/CD25/CD127/CD95/CD27. J gave up 0 bases and V 6 bases, and 3 bases lay outside the gene matches. This CDR3 spans 14 amino acids. Germline loops: CDR1 SQVTM, CDR2 ANQGSEA. This clone was seen only a few times. Its antigen is unidentified. The whole isolated RNA underwent reverse transcription, so sequencing captured expressed TCRB transcripts. The repertoire was sequenced with immunoSEQ multiplex PCR; TCRdb's copy has only in-frame clones and lacks some. The data contain roughly 310,000 clones, approximately 9.9% of them singletons. General study findings and limits: The study found fewer insertions and more deletions at VDJ junctions in type 1 diabetes patients. With patients and controls alike, PCR might favor shorter templates to an equal degree.

This receptor was taken from a woman in her 30s in good health. Sequencing input: naive CD4+ T cells from blood. The chain combines TRBV29-1 with TRBJ2-4; 9 bases match TRBD1. The CDR3 loop is CSVGQGRAKNIQYF. The CDR3 nucleotides are TGCAGCGTCGGACAGGGGCGAGCCAAAAACATTCAGTACTTC.